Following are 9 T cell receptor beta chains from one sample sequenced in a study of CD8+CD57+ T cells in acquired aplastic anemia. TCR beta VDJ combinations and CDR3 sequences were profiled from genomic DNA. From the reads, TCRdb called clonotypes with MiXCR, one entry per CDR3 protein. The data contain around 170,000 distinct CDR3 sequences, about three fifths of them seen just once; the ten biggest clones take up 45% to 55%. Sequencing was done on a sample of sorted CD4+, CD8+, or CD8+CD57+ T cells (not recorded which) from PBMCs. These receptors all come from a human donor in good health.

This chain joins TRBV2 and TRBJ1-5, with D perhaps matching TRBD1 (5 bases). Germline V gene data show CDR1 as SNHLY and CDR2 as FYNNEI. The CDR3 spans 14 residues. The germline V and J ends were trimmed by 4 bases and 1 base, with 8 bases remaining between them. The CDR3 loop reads CASSVSGSNQPQHF. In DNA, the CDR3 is TGTGCCAGCAGTGTTTCAGGGAGCAATCAGCCCCAGCATTTT.

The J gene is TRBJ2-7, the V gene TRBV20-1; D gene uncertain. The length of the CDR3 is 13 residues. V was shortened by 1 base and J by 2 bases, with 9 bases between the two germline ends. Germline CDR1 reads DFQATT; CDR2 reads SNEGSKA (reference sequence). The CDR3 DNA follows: TGCAGTGCTAGAGTCTCTCGGGCCTACGAGCAGTACTTC. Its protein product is CSARVSRAYEQYF.

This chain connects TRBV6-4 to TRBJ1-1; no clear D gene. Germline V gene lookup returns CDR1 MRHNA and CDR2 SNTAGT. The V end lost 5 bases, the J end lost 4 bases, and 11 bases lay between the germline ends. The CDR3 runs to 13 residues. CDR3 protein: CASSSGRGTEAFF. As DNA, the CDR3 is TGTGCCAGCAGTTCCGGACGGGGCACTGAAGCTTTCTTT.

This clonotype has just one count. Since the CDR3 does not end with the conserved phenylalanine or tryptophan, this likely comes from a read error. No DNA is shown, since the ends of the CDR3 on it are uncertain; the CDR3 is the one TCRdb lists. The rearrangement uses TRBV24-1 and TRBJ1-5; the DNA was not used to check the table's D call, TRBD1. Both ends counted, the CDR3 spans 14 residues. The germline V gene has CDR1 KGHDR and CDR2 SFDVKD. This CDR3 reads CATSLAGSISPSKS.

CDR3 residues: CSASSHRAGAQYF. The CDR3 DNA follows: TGCAGTGCTAGTTCTCACCGGGCGGGGGCCCAGTACTTC. The chain combines TRBV20-1 with TRBJ2-5; 7 nucleotides match TRBD2. The CDR3 extends over 13 amino acids. J lost 9 bases, V lost 3 bases, and 10 bases had no gene match. Germline CDR1 and CDR2: DFQATT and SNEGSKA (reference sequence).

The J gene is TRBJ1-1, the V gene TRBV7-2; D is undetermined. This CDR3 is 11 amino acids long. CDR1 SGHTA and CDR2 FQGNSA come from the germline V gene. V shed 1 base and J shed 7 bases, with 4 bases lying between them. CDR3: CASSLVVEAFF. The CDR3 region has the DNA TGTGCCAGCAGCTTAGTGGTTGAAGCTTTCTTT.

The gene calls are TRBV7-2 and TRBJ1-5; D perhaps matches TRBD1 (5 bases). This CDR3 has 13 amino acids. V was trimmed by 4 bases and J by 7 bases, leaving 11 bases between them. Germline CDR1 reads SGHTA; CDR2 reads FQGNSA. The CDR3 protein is CASSYGAEQPQHF. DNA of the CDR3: TGTGCCAGCAGCTATGGGGCGGAGCAGCCCCAGCATTTT.

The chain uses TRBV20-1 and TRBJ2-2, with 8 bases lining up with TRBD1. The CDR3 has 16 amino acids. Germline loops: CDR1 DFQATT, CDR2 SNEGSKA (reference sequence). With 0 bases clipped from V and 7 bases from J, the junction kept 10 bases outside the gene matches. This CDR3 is CSARDPRTGRSGELFF. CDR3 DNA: TGCAGTGCTAGAGACCCAAGGACAGGGAGGAGCGGGGAGCTGTTTTTT.

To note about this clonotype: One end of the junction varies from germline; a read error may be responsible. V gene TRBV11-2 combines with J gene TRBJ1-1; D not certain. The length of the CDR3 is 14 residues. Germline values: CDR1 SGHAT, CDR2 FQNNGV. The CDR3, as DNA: TGTGCCAGCAGCTGGGGTGAGACAAACACTGGAGCTTTCTTT. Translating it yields CASSWGETNTGAFF.